This T cell receptor (beta chain) was observed in a study of Graves' ophthalmopathy and Graves' hyperthyroidism. Looking at the study overall: Stable hyperthyroidism denotes an absence of ophthalmopathy throughout 18 months of follow-up. General study results and limits: With a specificity of around 77% and a sensitivity of about 70%, the model predicted ophthalmopathy progression. Cross-validated, the 13-signature model showed 87.88%/81.08% sensitivity/specificity, and 80%/75% in the test set.

As for this clonotype: Antigen specificity is unknown.

Germline V CDR1 and CDR2: SQVTM, ANQGSEA. The CDR3 has 19 residues. Hyperthyroidism patients were newly diagnosed, under 2 months' duration, aged 18 to 65. Investigators amplified TCR beta CDR3 regions from RNA transcripts. The first round was an RT-PCR with HTBI primers, and the second round was a multiplex PCR. One entry per CDR3 protein results from TCRdb running MiXCR on the multiplex PCR reads. This sample has about 590,000 distinct CDR3 sequences, with just under 40% found just once. This sequence was found in an adult man with Graves' hyperthyroidism. Sequencing was performed on peripheral blood or thyroid tissue (not recorded which). This chain connects TRBV29-1 to TRBJ2-7; 10 nucleotides align to TRBD2. The DNA matches TRBJ2-1 better at its end, which makes the J call doubtful. In DNA, the CDR3 is TGCAGCGTTGAGGCTCTGCGACAGAGACTAGCGGGCGCCTACAATGAGCAGTTCTTC. Its translation: CSVEALRQRLAGAYNEQFF.